These 19 T cell receptor beta chains came from one sample sequenced in a study of identical twins. MiXCR, applied by TCRdb to the 5' RACE reads, yields one record per CDR3 protein. Of around 490,000 distinct CDR3 sequences in the sample, approximately 16% are singletons; the top ten hold around 0.4%. The sample also formed part of further work on yellow fever vaccine responses in identical twins.

The sample comprised CD4+ T cells sorted from blood. The receptor set was obtained from a woman under 30 in good health.

This clonotype was seen a few times. The chain uses TRBV5-1 and TRBJ2-3; 13 bases fit TRBD2. There are 17 residues in the CDR3. V gave up 5 bases and J gave up 2 bases; unmatched junction bases: 8. Germline-derived CDR1 and CDR2 are SGHRS and YFSETQ. The DNA for the CDR3 is TGCGCCAGCAGACCCGGACTAGCGGGAGCCTACACAGATACGCAGTATTTT. It specifies CASRPGLAGAYTDTQYF.

This clonotype showed up just a few times. The chain employs TRBV9 and TRBJ2-3, with D perhaps given as TRBD1 or TRBD2 (5 bases each). The CDR3 contains 15 residues. V lost 2 bases to trimming and J lost 2 bases, with 12 bases between them. Per germline, CDR1 SGDLS and CDR2 YYNGEE. CDR3 nucleotide sequence: TGTGCCAGCAGCGTGGGGGAAAGGGTCACAGATACGCAGTATTTT. Its translation is CASSVGERVTDTQYF. The full variable domain, completed using reference TRBV9 and TRBJ2-3, is DSGVTQTPKHLITATGQRVTLRCSPRSGDLSVYWYQQSLDQGLQFLIQYYNGEERAKGNILERFSAQQFPDLHSELNLSSLELGDSALYFCASSVGERVTDTQYFGPGTRLTVL.

This clonotype has just a few counts. V usage is TRBV10-3 and J usage is TRBJ2-1, with 10 bases matching TRBD2. The CDR3 runs to 16 residues. V trimming: 5 bases; J trimming: 7 bases; junction bases outside the gene matches: 11. Looked up from germline, CDR1 is ENHRY and CDR2 is SYGVKD. CDR3 loop: CAISTLAGDRANEQFF. The CDR3 DNA sequence: TGTGCCATCAGTACCCTAGCGGGAGATAGGGCGAATGAGCAGTTCTTC.

The table lists this clonotype with a few counts. The CDR3: CASSLGVLLGNEQFF. The DNA of the CDR3 is TGTGCCAGCAGTTTAGGGGTTCTCTTGGGGAATGAGCAGTTCTTC. The chain has TRBV12-3 or TRBV12-4 and TRBJ2-1; no definite D call. The CDR3 extends over 15 amino acids. The V and J ends lost 1 base and 7 bases respectively, with 14 bases between them.

The chain couples TRBV14 to TRBJ2-1, with 11 positions matching TRBD2. Germline loops: CDR1 SGHDN, CDR2 FVKESK. The CDR3 has 15 amino acids. Germline trimming cut 4 bases from V and 6 bases from J; bases unmatched to any gene: 5. CDR3 sequence: CASSRIGLAGNEQFF. Here the CDR3 DNA reads TGTGCCAGCAGCCGGATAGGACTAGCGGGCAATGAGCAGTTCTTC.

In its sample, this clonotype was seen a few times. This chain uses TRBV3-1 with TRBJ2-7; D tentatively fits TRBD1 or TRBD2 (6 bases each). The CDR3 totals 14 residues. Germline V CDR1 and CDR2: LGHDT, YNNKEL (reference sequence). V lost 1 base to trimming and J lost 7 bases, with 14 bases between them. The CDR3: CASSQATGAGEQYF. In DNA form, the CDR3 reads TGTGCCAGCAGCCAAGCTACGGGGGCCGGGGAGCAGTACTTC.

J is TRBJ2-2 and V is TRBV5-1; possibly TRBD1 or TRBD2 for D (6 bases each). The germline gives CDR1 SGHRS, CDR2 YFSETQ. V dropped 0 bases and J dropped 1 base, with 10 bases sitting between them. The CDR3 loop spans 16 amino acids. The CDR3 coding sequence is TGCGCCAGCAGCTTGGAGGGGGGAGTGAACACCGGGGAGCTGTTTTTT. It codes for CASSLEGGVNTGELFF.

The genes are TRBV6-1 and TRBJ2-2, with 11 bases that match TRBD2. The CDR3 runs 16 residues. Trimming cost V 7 bases and J 5 bases; bases outside gene matches: 9. Germline values: CDR1 MNHNS, CDR2 SASEGT. The CDR3 DNA sequence: TGTGCCAGCACTGGTAGCGGGAGGGCCGATACCGGGGAGCTGTTTTTT. It codes for CASTGSGRADTGELFF.

The chain has TRBV20-1 and TRBJ2-7; TRBD1 might be the D (6 bases). Germline CDR1 DFQATT, CDR2 SNEGSKA (reference sequence). The CDR3 length is 12 residues. CDR3 sequence: CSADRSSYEQYV. CDR3 DNA: TGTAGTGCTGACAGGAGCTCCTACGAGCAGTACGTC.

The sample holds a few counts of this clonotype. The V gene is TRBV4-1, the J gene TRBJ2-1, with TRBD2 identical over 10 bases. Germline CDR1 MGHRA, CDR2 YSYEKL. The length of the CDR3 is 17 residues. The V and J ends lost 3 bases and 0 bases, in that order; junction bases with no gene match: 5. Here the CDR3 reads CASSHASGRSSYNEQFF. The CDR3 DNA is TGCGCCAGCAGCCATGCTAGCGGGAGAAGCTCCTACAATGAGCAGTTCTTC.

The chain has TRBV27 and TRBJ1-2, with D perhaps matching TRBD1 (6 bases). This CDR3 is built from 14 residues. Germline V lookup: CDR1 MNHEY, CDR2 SMNVEV (reference sequence). Trimming shortened V by 3 bases and J by 7 bases, and 15 bases separated the two germline ends. CDR3: CASSFTGMNGGYTF. CDR3 bases: TGTGCCAGCAGTTTCACAGGGATGAACGGTGGCTACACCTTC.

The chain couples TRBV5-1 to TRBJ2-6; no firm D call. This CDR3 comprises 17 residues. V was clipped by 5 bases and J by 0 bases, with 15 bases between them. CDR1 SGHRS and CDR2 YFSETQ come from the germline V gene. CDR3 sequence: CASRAVIQSSGANVLTF. The CDR3 DNA reads as TGCGCCAGCAGGGCAGTCATCCAATCCTCTGGGGCCAACGTCCTGACTTTC.

In this sample, this clonotype turned up a few times. This rearrangement joins TRBV5-1 to TRBJ2-1; tentatively, D is TRBD2 (5 bases). The CDR3 consists of 14 residues. The germline V gene has CDR1 SGHRS and CDR2 YFSETQ. Trimming stripped 2 bases from V and 5 bases from J, with 11 bases between. CDR3 bases: TGCGCCAGCAGCTTTAGAGGGTTCGACAATGAGCAGTTCTTC. Protein: CASSFRGFDNEQFF.

This chain uses TRBV28 with TRBJ2-1; 7 nucleotides agree with TRBD2. CDR1 is MDHEN and CDR2 is SYDVKM in the germline V gene. The trim removed 3 bases at V and 4 bases at J, leaving 6 bases unmatched. This CDR3 is 15 amino acids long. The CDR3 spells CASSLLASGYNEQFF. The DNA of the CDR3 is TGTGCCAGCAGTTTGTTGGCTAGCGGTTACAATGAGCAGTTCTTC.

The chain links TRBV7-2 to TRBJ2-3, with D maybe TRBD2 (6 bases). The CDR3 runs 12 residues. Germline CDR1 reads SGHTA; CDR2 reads FQGNSA. Trimming pared 5 bases from V and 8 bases from J, leaving 11 bases between. CDR3 loop: CASSARLVTQYF. The CDR3 DNA is TGTGCCAGCAGCGCCAGACTAGTTACGCAGTATTTT.

This clonotype was seen a few times. The chain joins TRBV10-3 to TRBJ2-1; 8 bases agree with TRBD2. CDR3 length: 15 residues. CDR1 is ENHRY, CDR2 SYGVKD, per germline. J was trimmed by 0 bases and V by 7 bases; bases with no gene match: 5. CDR3 loop: CAINSGESSYNEQFF. CDR3 nucleotide sequence: TGTGCCATCAATAGCGGGGAGTCCTCCTACAATGAGCAGTTCTTC.

This clonotype showed up many times. The V call is TRBV5-1, the J call TRBJ2-1; 13 positions match TRBD2. The CDR3 is 19 residues long. V was pared by 4 bases and J by 0 bases, with 10 bases of the junction left unmatched. Per germline, CDR1 SGHRS and CDR2 YFSETQ. Here the CDR3 reads CASSRLTSGGGYSYNEQFF. For the CDR3, the DNA is TGCGCCAGCAGCCGACTTACTAGCGGGGGGGGATACTCCTACAATGAGCAGTTCTTC.

The chain carries TRBV6-1 and TRBJ1-3; 9 bases match TRBD1. Germline CDR1 is MNHNS and CDR2 is SASEGT. CDR3 length: 16 amino acids. V lost 3 bases, J lost 4 bases, and 7 bases stayed unmatched. The CDR3 sequence is CASSDTQGARGNTIYF. CDR3 in DNA: TGTGCCAGCAGTGATACACAGGGGGCCCGGGGAAACACCATATATTTT.

This clonotype was counted between two and nine times. The CDR3 coding sequence is TGCGCCAGCAGCGGTCAAGGAGGGACAGGGGGTAACTATGGCTACACCTTC. It yields the protein CASSGQGGTGGNYGYTF. This sequence joins TRBV5-1 and TRBJ1-2; 11 bases are shared with TRBD1. This CDR3 has 17 amino acids. Germline V gene data show CDR1 as SGHRS and CDR2 as YFSETQ. Unmatched junction bases numbered 9, after V lost 4 bases and J lost 1 base.